This record looks at one T cell receptor (beta chain) sequence and its context. Antigen: not known. The junction shows a germline mismatch at one end, possibly a read error. The CDR3 runs to 15 residues. Germline V gene sequence: CDR1 LNHDA, CDR2 SQIVND (reference sequence). PCR amplification relied on 60 Vbeta primers (plus 13 Jbeta primers). Sequencing was performed with immunoSEQ multiplex PCR; in TCRdb, only in-frame clones are kept and a portion is missing. The sample yields around 32,000 clones, less than 55% seen once. The data derive from a study of cytomegalovirus exposure and HLA in healthy donors. Whole-study findings and limits: As immune exposure information, only CMV serostatus was available. When presence/absence was analysed, sequencing depth was taken to be roughly uniform across donors.

The source material was PBMCs. The sequence came from a woman aged 45-65 years in good health and CMV-seronegative. The genes are TRBV19 and TRBJ2-1; D remains ambiguous. CDR3: CASRIDKQTYNEQFF. As DNA, the CDR3 is TGTGCCAGTAGAATAGACAAACAAACCTACAATGAGCAGTTCTTC.